A selection of T cell receptor beta chains follows, all from one sample in a study of T cell changes during pregnancy in multiple sclerosis. The table came from immunoSEQ multiplex PCR; TCRdb's copy has only in-frame clones and leaves some out. The repertoire holds fewer than 50,000 clones, almost 95% seen once, with about 7.6% in the top ten. This specimen was CD8+ T cells from peripheral blood mononuclear cells, taken in the third trimester of pregnancy. The receptor set was obtained from a female donor with multiple sclerosis, enrolled in a pregnancy study. Both conserved end residues are trimmed from each CDR3.

v_call	j_call	cdr3_aa
TRBV6-4	TRBJ2-1	ASSDRAEDEQF
TRBV30	TRBJ2-3	AWSSGTSGTDTQY
TRBV5-6	TRBJ2-4	ASSLEGAAKNIQY
TRBV15	TRBJ1-5	ATSSASWTDYSNQPQH
TRBV27	TRBJ2-3	ASSPGGASDTQY
TRBV9	TRBJ2-5	ASSARQGQETQY
TRBV28	TRBJ2-7	ASSFRTGRDYEQY
TRBV7-8	TRBJ1-5	ASSLASGLQGNQPQH
TRBV9	TRBJ1-5	ASSGQADQPQH
TRBV5-6	TRBJ2-2	ASSNPGQGVGGGELF
TRBV16	TRBJ1-5	ASSPQGNQPQH
TRBV19	TRBJ2-1	ASRLTGTGYYNEQF
TRBV5-1	TRBJ2-7	ASSGQGIEQY
TRBV7-3	TRBJ2-3	ASSLGLLSADTQY
TRBV5-4	TRBJ2-7	ASSLGGIGYEQY
TRBV9	TRBJ1-1	ASIEYRGENTEAF
TRBV27	TRBJ2-7	ASSSSGTEKYEQY
TRBV4-1	TRBJ2-3	ASSLKLEDTQY
TRBV7-8	TRBJ2-7	ASSLRAYPYEQY
TRBV5-5	TRBJ1-2	ASSFSSLYGYT
TRBV6-1	TRBJ2-1	ASSEGGLAASSYNEQF
TRBV11-2	TRBJ1-4	ASSLIGTGEEKLF
TRBV28	TRBJ2-5	ASSLSLGRETQY
TRBV4-3	TRBJ2-1	ASSQEFKSSGYNEQF
TRBV6-5	TRBJ2-7	ASSYGRLNEQY
TRBV4-1	TRBJ2-7	ASSQDGQSYEQY
TRBV19	TRBJ1-5	ASSIGGGVSQPQH
TRBV7-8	TRBJ2-7	ASSYGTSGNLYEQY